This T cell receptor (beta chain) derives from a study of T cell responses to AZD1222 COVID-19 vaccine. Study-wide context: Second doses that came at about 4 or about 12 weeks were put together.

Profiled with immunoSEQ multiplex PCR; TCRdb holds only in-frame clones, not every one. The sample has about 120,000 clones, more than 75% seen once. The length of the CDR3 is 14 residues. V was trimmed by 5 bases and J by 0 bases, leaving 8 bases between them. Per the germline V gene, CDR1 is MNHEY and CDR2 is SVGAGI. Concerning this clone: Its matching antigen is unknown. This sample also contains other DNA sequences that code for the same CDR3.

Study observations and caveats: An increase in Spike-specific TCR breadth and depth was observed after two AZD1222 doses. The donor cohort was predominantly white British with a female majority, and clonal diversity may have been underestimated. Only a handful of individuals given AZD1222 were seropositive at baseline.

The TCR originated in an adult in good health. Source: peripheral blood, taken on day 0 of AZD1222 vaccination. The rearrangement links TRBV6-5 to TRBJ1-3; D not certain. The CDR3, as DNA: TGTGCCAGCAGTCGGGCAGGCTCTGGAAACACCATATATTTT. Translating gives CASSRAGSGNTIYF.